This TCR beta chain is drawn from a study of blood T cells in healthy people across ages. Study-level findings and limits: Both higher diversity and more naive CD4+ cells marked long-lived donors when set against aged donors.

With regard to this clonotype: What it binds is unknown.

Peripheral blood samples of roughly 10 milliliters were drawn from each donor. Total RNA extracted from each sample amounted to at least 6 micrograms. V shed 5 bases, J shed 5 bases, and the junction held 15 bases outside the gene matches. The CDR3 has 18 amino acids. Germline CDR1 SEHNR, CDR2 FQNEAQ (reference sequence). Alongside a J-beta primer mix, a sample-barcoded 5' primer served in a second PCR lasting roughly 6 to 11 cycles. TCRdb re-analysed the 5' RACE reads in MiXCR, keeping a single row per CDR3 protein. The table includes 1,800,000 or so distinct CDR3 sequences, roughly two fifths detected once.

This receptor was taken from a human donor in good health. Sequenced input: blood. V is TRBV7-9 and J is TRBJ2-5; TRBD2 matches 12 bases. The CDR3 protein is CASSAPSGGAPIEETQYF. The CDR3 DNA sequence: TGTGCCAGCAGCGCCCCTAGCGGGGGGGCACCCATCGAGGAGACCCAGTACTTC.